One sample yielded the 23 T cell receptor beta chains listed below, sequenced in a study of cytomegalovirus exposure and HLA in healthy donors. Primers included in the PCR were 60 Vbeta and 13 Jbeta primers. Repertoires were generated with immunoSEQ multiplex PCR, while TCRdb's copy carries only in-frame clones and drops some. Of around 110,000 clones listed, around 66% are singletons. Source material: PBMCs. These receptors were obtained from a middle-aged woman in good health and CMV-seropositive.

The chain's CDR3 is CASSVEALPRADSGNTIYF. CDR3 nucleotides: TGTGCCAGCAGCGTAGAAGCCCTCCCCAGGGCTGACTCTGGAAACACCATATATTTT. The chain couples TRBV9 to TRBJ1-3; D might be TRBD1 (5 bases). Trimming removed 0 bases from V and 0 bases from J, with 19 bases in between. The CDR3 runs 19 residues. Germline CDR1 SGDLS, CDR2 YYNGEE.

CDR3 amino acids: CASSYSDQGAGTEAFF. The DNA for the CDR3 is TGTGCCAGCAGTTACTCGGATCAGGGGGCGGGCACTGAAGCTTTCTTT. The chain is built from TRBV6-5 and TRBJ1-1; 8 bases map to TRBD1. Germline-derived CDR1 and CDR2 are MNHEY and SVGAGI. The CDR3 extends over 16 amino acids. Germline trimming cut 0 bases from V and 4 bases from J; bases unmatched to any gene: 7.

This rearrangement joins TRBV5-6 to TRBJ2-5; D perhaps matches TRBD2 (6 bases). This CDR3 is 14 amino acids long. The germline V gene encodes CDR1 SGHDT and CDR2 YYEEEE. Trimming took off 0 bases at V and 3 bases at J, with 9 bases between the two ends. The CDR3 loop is CASSLVRGEETQYF. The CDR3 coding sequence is TGTGCCAGCAGCTTGGTGCGCGGGGAAGAGACCCAGTACTTC.

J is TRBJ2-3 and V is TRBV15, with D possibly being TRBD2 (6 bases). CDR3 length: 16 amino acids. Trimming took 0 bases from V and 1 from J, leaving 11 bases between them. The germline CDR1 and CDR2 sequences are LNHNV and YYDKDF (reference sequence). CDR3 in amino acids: CATSRETGARTDTQYF. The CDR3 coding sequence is TGTGCCACCAGCAGAGAAACGGGAGCGCGCACAGATACGCAGTATTTT.

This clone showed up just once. This chain's CDR3 is CATSRGGADLPYNEQFF. The CDR3 nucleotides are TGTGCCACCAGCCGGGGGGGGGCCGACCTCCCCTACAATGAGCAGTTCTTC. The chain is built from TRBV15 and TRBJ2-1; TRBD2 matches 8 bases. Germline lookup yields CDR1 LNHNV and CDR2 YYDKDF (reference sequence). This CDR3 spans 17 amino acids. Germline trimming cut 5 bases from V and 2 bases from J; bases unmatched to any gene: 11.

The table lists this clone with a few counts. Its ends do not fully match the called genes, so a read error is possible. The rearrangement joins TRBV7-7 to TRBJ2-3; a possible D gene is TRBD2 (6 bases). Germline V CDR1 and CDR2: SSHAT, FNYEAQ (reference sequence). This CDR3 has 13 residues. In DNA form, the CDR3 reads TGTGCTAGCAGCTTAGCGGAGGCAGATACGCAGTATTTT. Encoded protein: CASSLAEADTQYF. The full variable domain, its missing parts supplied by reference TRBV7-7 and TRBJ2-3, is GAGVSQSPRYKVTKRGQDVTLRCDPISSHATLYWYQQALGQGPEFLTYFNYEAQPDKSGLPSDRFSAERPEGSISTLTIQRTEQRDSAMYRCASSLAEADTQYFGPGTRLTVL.

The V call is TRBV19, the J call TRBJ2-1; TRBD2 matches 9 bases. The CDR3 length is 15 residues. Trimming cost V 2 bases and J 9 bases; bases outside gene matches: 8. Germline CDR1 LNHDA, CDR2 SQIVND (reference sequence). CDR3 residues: CASSISLAGSPEQFF. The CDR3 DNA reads TGTGCCAGTAGTATATCGCTAGCGGGGTCGCCTGAGCAGTTCTTC.

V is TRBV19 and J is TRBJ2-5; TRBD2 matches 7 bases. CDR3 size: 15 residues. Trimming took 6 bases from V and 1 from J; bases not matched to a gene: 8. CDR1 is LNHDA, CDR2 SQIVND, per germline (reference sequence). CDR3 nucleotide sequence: TGTGCCAGTAGCAGGCCCTCTAGCGGCCAAGAGACCCAGTACTTC. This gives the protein CASSRPSSGQETQYF.

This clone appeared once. The DNA of the CDR3 is TGTGCCAGCAGCGCCACATCGGGACTAGCGACAGATACGCAGTATTTT. It encodes CASSATSGLATDTQYF. V and J are TRBV7-3 and TRBJ2-3; TRBD2 matches at 10 bases. Germline trimming cut 5 bases from V and 3 bases from J; bases unmatched to any gene: 8. The CDR3 spans 16 residues. CDR1 SGHTA and CDR2 FQGTGA come from the germline V gene.

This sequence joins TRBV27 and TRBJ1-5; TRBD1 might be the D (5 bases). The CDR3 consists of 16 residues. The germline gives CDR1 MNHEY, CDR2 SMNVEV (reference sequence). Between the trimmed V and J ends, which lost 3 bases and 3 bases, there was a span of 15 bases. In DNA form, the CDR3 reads TGTGCCAGCAGTTTTTCGGGGGGAGGAAACAATCAGCCCCAGCATTTT. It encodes CASSFSGGGNNQPQHF.

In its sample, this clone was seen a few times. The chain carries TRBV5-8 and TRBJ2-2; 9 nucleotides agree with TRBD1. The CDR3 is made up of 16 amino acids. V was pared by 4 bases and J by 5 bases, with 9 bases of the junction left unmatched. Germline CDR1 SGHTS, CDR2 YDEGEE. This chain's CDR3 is CASSHHTGGYTGELFF. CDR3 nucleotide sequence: TGTGCCAGCAGCCACCACACAGGGGGCTATACCGGGGAGCTGTTTTTT.

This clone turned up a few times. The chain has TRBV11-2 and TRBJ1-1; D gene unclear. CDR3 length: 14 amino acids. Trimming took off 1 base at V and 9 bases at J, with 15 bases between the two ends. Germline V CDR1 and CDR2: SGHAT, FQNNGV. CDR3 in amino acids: CASSLVEGAGQAFF. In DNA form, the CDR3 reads TGTGCCAGCAGCTTAGTCGAGGGAGCCGGGCAAGCTTTCTTT.

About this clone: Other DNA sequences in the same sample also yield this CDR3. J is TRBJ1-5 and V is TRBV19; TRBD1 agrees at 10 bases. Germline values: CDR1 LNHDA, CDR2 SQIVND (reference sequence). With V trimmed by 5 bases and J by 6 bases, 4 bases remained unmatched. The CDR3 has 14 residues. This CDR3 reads CASSSTGGGQPQHF. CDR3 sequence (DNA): TGTGCCAGTAGTTCGACAGGGGGCGGTCAGCCCCAGCATTTT.

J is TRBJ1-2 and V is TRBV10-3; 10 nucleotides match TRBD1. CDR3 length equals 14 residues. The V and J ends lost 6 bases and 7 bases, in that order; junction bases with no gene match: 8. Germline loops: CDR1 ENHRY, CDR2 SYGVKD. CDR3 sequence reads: CAISRDRGLAGYTF. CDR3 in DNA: TGTGCCATCAGCAGGGACAGGGGTCTTGCTGGCTACACCTTC.

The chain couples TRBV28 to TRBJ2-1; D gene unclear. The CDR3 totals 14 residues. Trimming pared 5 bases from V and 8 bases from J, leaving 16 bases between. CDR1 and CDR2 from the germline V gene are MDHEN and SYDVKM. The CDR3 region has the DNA TGTGCCAGCAGTGGTGTAAATGAGAGGCATGAGCAGTTCTTC. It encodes CASSGVNERHEQFF.

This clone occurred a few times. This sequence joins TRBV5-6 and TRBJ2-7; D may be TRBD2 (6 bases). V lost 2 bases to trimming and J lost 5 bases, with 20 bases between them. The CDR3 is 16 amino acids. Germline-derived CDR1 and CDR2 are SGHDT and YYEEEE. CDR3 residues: CASSFYPGPRGNEQYF. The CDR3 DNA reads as TGTGCCAGCAGCTTTTATCCGGGACCCCGGGGGAACGAGCAGTACTTC. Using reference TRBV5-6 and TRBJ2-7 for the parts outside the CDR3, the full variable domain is DAGVTQSPTHLIKTRGQQVTLRCSPKSGHDTVSWYQQALGQGPQFIFQYYEEEERQRGNFPDRFSGHQFPNYSSELNVNALLLGDSALYLCASSFYPGPRGNEQYFGPGTRLTVT.

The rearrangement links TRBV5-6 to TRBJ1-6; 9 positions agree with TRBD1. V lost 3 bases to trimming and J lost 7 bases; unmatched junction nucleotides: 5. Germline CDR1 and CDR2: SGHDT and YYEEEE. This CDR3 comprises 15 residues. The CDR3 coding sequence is TGTGCCAGCAGCTACGGACAGGGGCTCAATTCACCCCTCCACTTT. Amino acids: CASSYGQGLNSPLHF.

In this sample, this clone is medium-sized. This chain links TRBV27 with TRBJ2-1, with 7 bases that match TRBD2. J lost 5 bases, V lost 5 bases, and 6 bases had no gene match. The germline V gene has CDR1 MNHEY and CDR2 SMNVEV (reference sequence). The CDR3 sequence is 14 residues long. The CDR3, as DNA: TGTGCCAGCAGTCCGGGGACTACAAACAATGAGCAGTTCTTC. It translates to CASSPGTTNNEQFF.

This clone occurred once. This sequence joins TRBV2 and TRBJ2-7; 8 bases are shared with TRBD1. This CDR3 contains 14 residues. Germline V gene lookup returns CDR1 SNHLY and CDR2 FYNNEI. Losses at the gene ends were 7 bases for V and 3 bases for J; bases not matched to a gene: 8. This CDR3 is CASTGQGAVYEQYF. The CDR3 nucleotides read TGTGCCAGCACTGGCCAGGGGGCTGTCTACGAGCAGTACTTC.

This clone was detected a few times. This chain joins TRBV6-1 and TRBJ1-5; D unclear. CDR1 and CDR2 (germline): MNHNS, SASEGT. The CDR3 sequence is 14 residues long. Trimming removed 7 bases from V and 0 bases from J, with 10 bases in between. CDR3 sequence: CASIDGDSNQPQHF. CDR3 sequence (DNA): TGTGCCAGCATCGACGGGGATAGCAATCAGCCCCAGCATTTT.

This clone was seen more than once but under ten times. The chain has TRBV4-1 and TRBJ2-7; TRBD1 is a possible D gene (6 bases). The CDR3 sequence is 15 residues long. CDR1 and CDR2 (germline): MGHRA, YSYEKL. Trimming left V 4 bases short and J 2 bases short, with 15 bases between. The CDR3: CASSRPGTRPYEQYF. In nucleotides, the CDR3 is TGCGCCAGCAGCCGACCCGGGACAAGACCCTACGAGCAGTACTTC.

CDR3 sequence: CASSDFYSGNTIYF. CDR3 sequence (DNA): TGTGCCAGCAGTGATTTCTACTCTGGAAACACCATATATTTT. This chain joins TRBV2 and TRBJ1-3; D not resolved. Deletions cut 3 bases from V and 0 bases from J, with 6 bases between. The CDR3 runs 14 residues. From germline, CDR1 is SNHLY and CDR2 FYNNEI.

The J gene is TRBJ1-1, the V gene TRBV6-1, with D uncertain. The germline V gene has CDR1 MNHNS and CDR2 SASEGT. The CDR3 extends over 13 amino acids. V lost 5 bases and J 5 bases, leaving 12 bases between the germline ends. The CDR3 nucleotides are TGTGCCAGCAGTTTTCAGGTTGGAACTGAAGCTTTCTTT. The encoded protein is CASSFQVGTEAFF.